The 8 T cell receptor beta chains below come from one sample, sequenced in a study of blood T cell repertoires in COVID-19 (TCRdb year 2020). Libraries were made using the immunoSEQ multiplex PCR assay. Not all clones reach the TCRdb copy of this immuneACCESS table, which keeps in-frame sequences only. Checked studies attribute under half of the gap to unresolved V genes and leave the rest unexplained. The sample yields about 99,000 clones; roughly 87% were counted once. Of the sample, under 4% falls within the top ten clones. The sequencing input was peripheral blood. All receptors derive from a man aged 50-60 years in a cohort sampled during active COVID-19.

This chain links TRBV15 with TRBJ2-1, with D possibly being TRBD1 (6 bases). V shed 6 bases and J shed 7 bases, with 22 bases lying between them. The CDR3 contains 16 residues. Germline CDR1 is LNHNV and CDR2 is YYDKDF (reference sequence). The CDR3 nucleotides read TGTGCCACCAGTCCCCGGGACACCGGGTTTGGGAATGAGCAGTTCTTC. Translation: CATSPRDTGFGNEQFF.

This chain uses TRBV4-2 with TRBJ2-7; TRBD1 agrees at 9 bases. The CDR3 totals 15 residues. Losses at the gene ends were 1 base for V and 8 bases for J; bases not matched to a gene: 9. The germline gives CDR1 LGHNA, CDR2 YNFKEQ. The CDR3 reads CASSQGSEQGAKQYF. The DNA for the CDR3 is TGTGCCAGCAGCCAAGGATCGGAACAGGGGGCAAAGCAGTACTTC.

The gene calls are TRBV28 and TRBJ2-1, with D perhaps TRBD1 (7 bases). CDR1 and CDR2 from the germline V gene are MDHEN and SYDVKM. Trimming stripped 6 bases from V and 4 bases from J, with 13 bases between. The CDR3 length is 14 residues. CDR3 DNA: TGTGCCAGCAGCTTTCAGGGGGGATACAATGAGCAGTTCTTC. Its protein product is CASSFQGGYNEQFF.

The V and J genes are TRBV19 and TRBJ1-1; D possibly corresponds to TRBD1 (6 bases). Trimming pared 3 bases from V and 2 bases from J, leaving 13 bases between. CDR3 size: 15 residues. The germline gives CDR1 LNHDA, CDR2 SQIVND (reference sequence). The DNA of the CDR3 is TGTGCCAGTAGTATTTATACAGGGCCTAACACTGAAGCTTTCTTT. Translating it yields CASSIYTGPNTEAFF. The variable domain in full, with the rest retrieved from reference TRBV19 and TRBJ1-1, is DGGITQSPKYLFRKEGQNVTLSCEQNLNHDAMYWYRQDPGQGLRLIYYSQIVNDFQKGDIAEGYSVSREKKESFPLTVTSAQKNPTAFYLCASSIYTGPNTEAFFGQGTRLTVV.

This chain uses TRBV2 with TRBJ1-2; perhaps TRBD1 as D (6 bases). The CDR3 covers 12 residues. CDR1 SNHLY and CDR2 FYNNEI come from the germline V gene. V was pared by 6 bases and J by 8 bases, with 13 bases between. CDR3: CASRERQDGYTF. The CDR3 nucleotides are TGTGCCAGCAGGGAAAGACAGGACGGCTACACCTTC.

This clone was observed a few times. The chain is built from TRBV6-5 and TRBJ2-7; D might be TRBD1 (6 bases). The CDR3 has 14 amino acids. V was pared by 7 bases and J by 1 base, with 14 bases between. The V gene's germline CDR1 is MNHEY and CDR2 SVGAGI. CDR3 sequence (DNA): TGTGCCAGCACCTCCCCCCAGGGGTCCTACGAGCAGTACTTC. It encodes CASTSPQGSYEQYF.

This chain joins TRBV21-1 and TRBJ2-7; TRBD1, the D gene given by the table, was not confirmed from the DNA. TRBV21-1 counts as a pseudogene. CDR3 length equals 13 residues. This CDR3 reads CASSKFIQGPRLF. The CDR3 DNA is TGTGCCAGCAGCAAATTCATTCAGGGCCCCCGACTCTTC.

The chain links TRBV4-3 to TRBJ2-7, with 11 bases aligning to TRBD2. CDR3 length: 13 residues. Germline CDR1 is LGHNA and CDR2 is YSLEER. Trimming at V came to 1 base and at J to 7 bases, leaving 0 bases not matched to a gene. The CDR3 region is CASSQGLAGEQYF. The CDR3 DNA follows: TGCGCCAGCAGCCAAGGACTAGCGGGGGAGCAGTACTTC.